This T cell receptor (beta chain) was identified in a study of cytomegalovirus exposure and HLA in healthy donors. Study results and limitations: From TCR beta sequences, most subjects' HLA-A and HLA-B alleles were reportedly predicted accurately.

The PCR contained 60 Vbeta and 13 Jbeta primers. Clones were sequenced by immunoSEQ multiplex PCR, and TCRdb holds only the in-frame ones, with some missing. The sample has over 150,000 clones; 84% are singletons. Comments on this clone: The antigen is undetermined.

The sequence was collected from a man aged 18-30 years in good health and CMV-seronegative. The material sequenced was PBMCs.

CDR3 sequence: CASSRGTGGYQPQHF. CDR3 in DNA: TGTGCCAGTAGTAGGGGGACAGGGGGTTATCAGCCCCAGCATTTT. The chain has TRBV19 and TRBJ1-5, with TRBD1 matching 11 bases. The germline V gene has CDR1 LNHDA and CDR2 SQIVND (reference sequence). The CDR3 has 15 residues. The ends lost 4 bases at V and 5 bases at J; junction bases unmatched: 4.